A single sample gave rise to the 9 T cell receptor beta chains below, sequenced in a study of metastatic and nonmetastatic thyroid tumors. The entire patient cohort was treatment-naive prior to thyroid surgery. TCRdb ran MiXCR on the PCR reads. The sample lists around 10,000 clones; approximately 31% were seen once. The source material was adjacent normal tissue. The receptors come from a female donor with papillary thyroid cancer or a benign thyroid nodule (not recorded which). Some clones in this sample may be carry-over from other donors' samples.

This clone occurred a few times. The chain has TRBV2 and TRBJ2-7; D unclear. Germline V gene data show CDR1 as SNHLY and CDR2 as FYNNEI. This CDR3 is 12 amino acids long. V shed 1 base and J shed 3 bases, with 4 bases lying between them. The CDR3 spells CASSEGSYEQYF. DNA of the CDR3: TGTGCCAGCAGTGAAGGCAGCTACGAGCAGTACTTC.

The gene calls are TRBV6-2 or TRBV6-3 and TRBJ2-7; D unresolved. The length of the CDR3 is 13 residues. CDR1 MNHEY and CDR2 SVGEGT come from the germline V gene. Trimming cost V 0 bases and J 6 bases, with 9 bases left between them. The DNA for the CDR3 is TGTGCCAGCAGTTACTCGGGCGATCCCGAGCAGTACTTC. This gives the protein CASSYSGDPEQYF.

The chain recombines TRBV6-4 with TRBJ1-2, with 9 bases lining up with TRBD1. This CDR3 spans 15 amino acids. Looked up from germline, CDR1 is MRHNA and CDR2 is SNTAGT. Germline trimming cut 0 bases from V and 2 bases from J; bases unmatched to any gene: 1. The CDR3 coding sequence is TGTGCCAGCAGTGACTCGGGGACAGGGAACTATGGCTACACCTTC. Its translation: CASSDSGTGNYGYTF.

This clone is medium-sized by share. This CDR3 is also generated by other DNA sequences in the sample. The chain links TRBV11-2 to TRBJ2-7, with TRBD2 matching over 12 bases. Germline values: CDR1 SGHAT, CDR2 FQNNGV. With V trimmed by 5 bases and J by 2 bases, 4 bases remained unmatched. This CDR3 has 15 residues. CDR3 sequence reads: CASSLLAGGTYEQYF. The CDR3 DNA sequence: TGTGCCAGCAGCCTGCTAGCGGGAGGGACCTACGAGCAGTACTTC.

To note about this clone: One end of the junction does not line up with germline, which may come from a read error. The V and J genes are TRBV4-1 and TRBJ2-7, with D possibly being TRBD2 (6 bases). The CDR3 covers 18 residues. Per the germline V gene, CDR1 is MGHRA and CDR2 is YSYEKL. CDR3 protein: CASSQDQASAGESYEQCF. CDR3 bases: TGCGCCAGCAGCCAAGATCAGGCTAGCGCTGGAGAATCCTACGAGCAGTGCTTC.

The rearrangement links TRBV7-9 to TRBJ2-2, with D possibly matching TRBD1 (5 bases). The V gene's germline CDR1 is SEHNR and CDR2 FQNEAQ (reference sequence). The V end lost 0 bases, the J end lost 0 bases, and 5 bases lay between the germline ends. The CDR3 has 15 residues. The DNA for the CDR3 is TGTGCCAGCAGCTTAGCGACAGCGAACACCGGGGAGCTGTTTTTT. This encodes CASSLATANTGELFF.

The sample holds a few counts of this clone. The chain uses TRBV20-1 and TRBJ1-3, with 11 bases matching TRBD1. The CDR3 is 14 residues long. J lost 7 bases, V lost 3 bases, and 5 bases had no gene match. Germline CDR1 reads DFQATT; CDR2 reads SNEGSKA (reference sequence). The CDR3 nucleotides are TGCAGTGCTAGCCTGGACAGGGGGCAGAACACCATATATTTT. This encodes CSASLDRGQNTIYF.

The chain couples TRBV28 to TRBJ1-5; D not certain. This CDR3 has 15 amino acids. Deletions cut 2 bases from V and 6 bases from J, with 14 bases between. Germline V gives CDR1 MDHEN, CDR2 SYDVKM. CDR3 nucleotides: TGTGCCAGCAGTTTAGGAGGACTGTCTGGTCAGCCCCAGCATTTT. It encodes CASSLGGLSGQPQHF.

V gene TRBV5-1 combines with J gene TRBJ2-5, with D maybe TRBD2 (5 bases). CDR3 length equals 17 residues. Germline V gene lookup returns CDR1 SGHRS and CDR2 YFSETQ. V lost 0 bases to trimming and J lost 1 base, with 16 bases between them. The CDR3 DNA sequence: TGCGCCAGCAGCTTGGCCCTCGTTGGCGGAGGCCAAGAGACCCAGTACTTC. It specifies CASSLALVGGGQETQYF.